This TCR beta chain is drawn from a study of T cell responses to AZD1222 COVID-19 vaccine. Comments on this clone: No antigen is known for it.

Broader study findings: Increases in Spike-specific TCR breadth and depth were seen after two AZD1222 doses. The study identified only six AZD1222 recipients as seropositive at baseline. Clonal diversity was possibly underestimated; the donors were predominantly white British and more often female.

With 5 bases clipped from V and 8 bases from J, the junction kept 10 bases outside the gene matches. Per germline, CDR1 SGHTA and CDR2 FQGNSA. The CDR3 totals 15 residues. Libraries were prepared by immunoSEQ multiplex PCR; TCRdb keeps only in-frame clonotypes and omits some of them. Altogether roughly 140,000 clones are present, roughly 91% being singletons, with the ten largest covering approximately 2.1%. The sequence derives from an adult in good health. The V and J genes are TRBV7-2 and TRBJ1-2; TRBD1 agrees at 11 bases. The specimen was peripheral blood, collected on day 0 of AZD1222 vaccination. CDR3 sequence (DNA): TGTGCCAGCAGCACAGGTGGGACAGGGGGTCGGGGCTACACCTTC. This codes for CASSTGGTGGRGYTF.